The T cell receptor beta chain described here comes from a study of CD8+ T cells in alopecia areata listed by TCRdb under 2018. At the level of the whole study: To study T cell clonal expansion in alopecia areata, the researchers applied high-throughput TCRbeta sequencing to both the C3H/HeJ mouse model and human patients. In humans, TCRbeta sequencing was performed on scalp tissue and on sorted CD4+ and CD8+ peripheral blood T cells from healthy controls and from patients with patchy or totalis/universalis alopecia areata. Clonality in the scalp was compared among normal scalp (n=4), patchy alopecia areata scalp (n=8), and alopecia totalis/universalis scalp (n=8). RNA was obtained with the PAXgene miRNA kit for fixed scalp, the miRNeasy kit for PBMCs, and the RNeasy kit for mouse skin. Amplification of TCRbeta CDR3 regions was done by immunoSEQ multiplex PCR using 35 Vbeta forward primers and 13 Jbeta reverse primers. Study-wide conclusions, independent of this receptor: Scalp TCR repertoire analysis is complicated because resident alphabeta T cells in normal human skin are also sequenced, whereas mouse skin is dominated by gammadelta T cells. Shared TCR sequences between patients were less evident than in mice, which may be partly attributable to HLA diversity in the patient population. Compared with normal scalp, lesional scalp, particularly in alopecia totalis/universalis, had higher clonality and more expanded CD8+ clones, which suggests antigenic drive.

V sheds 5 bases and J sheds 4 bases, leaving 11 bases between their ends. The CDR3 runs 13 amino acids, cysteine and phenylalanine included. Only the CDR3 DNA is retained, 39 bases long and in frame from the first base. Taken from the germline V gene (reference sequence), the CDR1 and CDR2 loops are PRHDT and FYEKMQ. Peripheral blood and lesional scalp punch biopsies were obtained from patients with alopecia areata. PBMCs were separated by density centrifugation and stained for CD3, CD4 and CD8, after which CD4+ and CD8+ T cells were sorted on a FACSAria. The untreated alopecia areata patients were recruited through a multicenter biomarker study. In five patients from the biomarker study, the blood CD8+ T cells went through an additional sort into NKG2D-low and NKG2D-high fractions. In the case of this clone: Its specific antigen is unknown. No base quality values were provided; no much bigger clone lies one nucleotide off.

The library was made by the immunoSEQ multiplex PCR assay. RNA was extracted from all samples and reverse transcribed into cDNA, which served as template for TCR sequencing. SuperScript III was used for first-strand cDNA synthesis, primed with a 2:1 mix of oligo-dT and random hexamers. A synthetic immune receptor repertoire was used to gauge amplification bias, and whatever bias remained was removed computationally. The source study handled its data this way. Raw reads were preprocessed for error removal, and CDR3 was defined according to IMGT conventions as running from the conserved cysteine to phenylalanine. Clonality was computed by normalizing Shannon entropy by log2 of the number of productive unique TCRs and subtracting the result from 1. Scalp TCRbeta sequences were cross-referenced with sorted blood CD4 and CD8 repertoires so that the CD4 or CD8 identity of scalp clones could be inferred. TCRdb's version of the immuneACCESS table is confined to in-frame rearrangements and falls short of the full clone set. An unresolved V gene accounts for under half of the shortfall where checked; the remainder is of unknown origin. The V and J calls and clone size are taken from that table; D and trimming were inferred from the DNA. Present in this sample are 65,000 to 100,000 clones, roughly 51% of which were seen just once. Just over 5.5% of the sample comes from the top ten.

Sequencing was carried out using NKG2D-high CD8+ T cells sorted from blood. The sample's cell subset or site label, in plain terms: sorted CD8+ NKG2D-high blood T cells. The receptor's source is a human donor with alopecia areata. The sequence joins TRBV13 to TRBJ2-5, with the D call tentatively TRBD1 or TRBD2, each fitting 5 bases. The DNA reads TGTGCCAGCAGCCCCCCGGGGCTAGAGACCCAGTACTTC. It codes for CASSPPGLETQYF.